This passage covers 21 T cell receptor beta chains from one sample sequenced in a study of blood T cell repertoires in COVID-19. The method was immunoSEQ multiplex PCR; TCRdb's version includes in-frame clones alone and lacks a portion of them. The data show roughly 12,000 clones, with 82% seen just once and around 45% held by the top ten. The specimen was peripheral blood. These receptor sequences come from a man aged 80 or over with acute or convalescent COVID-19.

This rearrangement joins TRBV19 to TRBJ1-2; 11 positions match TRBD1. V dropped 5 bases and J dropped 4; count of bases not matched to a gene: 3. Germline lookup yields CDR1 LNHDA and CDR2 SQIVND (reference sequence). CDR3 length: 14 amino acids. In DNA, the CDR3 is TGTGCCAGTAGTCGGACAGGGGGCGCCTATGGCTACACCTTC. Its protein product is CASSRTGGAYGYTF.

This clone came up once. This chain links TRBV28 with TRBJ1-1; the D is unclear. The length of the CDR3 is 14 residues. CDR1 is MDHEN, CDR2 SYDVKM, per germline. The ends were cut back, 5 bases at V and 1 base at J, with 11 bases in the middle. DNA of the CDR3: TGTGCCAGCAGTCGCCCACATTGGAACACTGAAGCTTTCTTT. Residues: CASSRPHWNTEAFF.

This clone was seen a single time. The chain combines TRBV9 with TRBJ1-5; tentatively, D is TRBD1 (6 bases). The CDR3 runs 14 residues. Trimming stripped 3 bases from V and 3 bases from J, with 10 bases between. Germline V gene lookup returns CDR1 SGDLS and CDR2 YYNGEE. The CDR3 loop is CASSGGDNNQPQHF. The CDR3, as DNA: TGTGCCAGCAGCGGAGGGGACAACAATCAGCCCCAGCATTTT.

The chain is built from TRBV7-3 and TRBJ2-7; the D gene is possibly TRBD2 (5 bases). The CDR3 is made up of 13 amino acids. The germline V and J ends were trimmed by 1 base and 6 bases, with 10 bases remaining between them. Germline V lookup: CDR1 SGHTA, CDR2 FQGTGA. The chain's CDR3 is CASSLMEVSEQYF. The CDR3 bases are TGTGCCAGCAGCTTAATGGAGGTTTCCGAGCAGTACTTC.

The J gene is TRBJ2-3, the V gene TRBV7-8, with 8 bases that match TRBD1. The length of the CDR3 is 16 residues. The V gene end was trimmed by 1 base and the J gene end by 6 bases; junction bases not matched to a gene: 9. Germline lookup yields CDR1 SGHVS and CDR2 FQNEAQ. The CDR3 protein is CASSLVAGGLLDTQYF. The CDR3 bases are TGTGCCAGCAGCTTAGTAGCAGGGGGCTTGTTGGATACGCAGTATTTT.

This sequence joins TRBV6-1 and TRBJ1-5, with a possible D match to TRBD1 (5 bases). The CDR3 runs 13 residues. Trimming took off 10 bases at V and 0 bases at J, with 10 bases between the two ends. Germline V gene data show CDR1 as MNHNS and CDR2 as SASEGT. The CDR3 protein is CATQGYSNQPQHF. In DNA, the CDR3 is TGTGCCACGCAGGGATATAGCAATCAGCCCCAGCATTTT.

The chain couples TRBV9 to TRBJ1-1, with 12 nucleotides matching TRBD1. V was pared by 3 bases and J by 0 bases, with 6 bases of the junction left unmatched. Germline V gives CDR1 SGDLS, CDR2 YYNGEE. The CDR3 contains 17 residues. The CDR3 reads CASSARDRGRMNTEAFF. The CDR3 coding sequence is TGTGCCAGCAGCGCCCGGGACAGGGGGCGCATGAACACTGAAGCTTTCTTT.

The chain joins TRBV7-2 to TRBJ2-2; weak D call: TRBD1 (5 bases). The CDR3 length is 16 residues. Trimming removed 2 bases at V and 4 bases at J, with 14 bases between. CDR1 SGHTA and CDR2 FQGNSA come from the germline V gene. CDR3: CASSLFRDRSTGELFF. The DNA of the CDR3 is TGTGCCAGCAGCTTATTCAGGGATAGAAGCACCGGGGAGCTGTTTTTT.

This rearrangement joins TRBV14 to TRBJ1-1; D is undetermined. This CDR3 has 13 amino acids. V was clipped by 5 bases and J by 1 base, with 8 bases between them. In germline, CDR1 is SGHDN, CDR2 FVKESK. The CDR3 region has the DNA TGTGCCAGCAGCGCTACCTGGAACACTGAAGCTTTCTTT. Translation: CASSATWNTEAFF.

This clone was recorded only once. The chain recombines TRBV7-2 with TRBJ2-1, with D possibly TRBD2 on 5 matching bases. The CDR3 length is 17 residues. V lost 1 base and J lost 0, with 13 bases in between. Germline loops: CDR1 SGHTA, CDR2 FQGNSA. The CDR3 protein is CASSLVLTGSSYNEQFF. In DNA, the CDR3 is TGTGCCAGCAGCTTAGTTTTGACGGGGAGCTCCTACAATGAGCAGTTCTTC.

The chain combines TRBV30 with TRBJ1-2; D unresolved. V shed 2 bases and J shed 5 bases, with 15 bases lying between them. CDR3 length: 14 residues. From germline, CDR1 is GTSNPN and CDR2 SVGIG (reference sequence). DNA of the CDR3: TGTGCCTGGAGTCCTTTAGGCGGTTCGTATGGCTACACCTTC. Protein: CAWSPLGGSYGYTF.

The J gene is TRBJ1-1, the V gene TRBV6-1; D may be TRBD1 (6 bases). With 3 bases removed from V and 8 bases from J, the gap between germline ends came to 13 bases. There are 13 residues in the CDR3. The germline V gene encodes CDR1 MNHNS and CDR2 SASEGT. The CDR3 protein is CASSERTADEAFF. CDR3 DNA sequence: TGTGCCAGCAGTGAGCGGACAGCGGACGAAGCTTTCTTT.

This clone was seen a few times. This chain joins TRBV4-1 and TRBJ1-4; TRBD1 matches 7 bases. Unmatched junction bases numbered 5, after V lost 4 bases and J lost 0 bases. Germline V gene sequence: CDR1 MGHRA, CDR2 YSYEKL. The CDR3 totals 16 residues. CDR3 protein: CASSPGQAATNEKLFF. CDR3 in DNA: TGCGCCAGCAGCCCCGGACAGGCGGCAACTAATGAAAAACTGTTTTTT.

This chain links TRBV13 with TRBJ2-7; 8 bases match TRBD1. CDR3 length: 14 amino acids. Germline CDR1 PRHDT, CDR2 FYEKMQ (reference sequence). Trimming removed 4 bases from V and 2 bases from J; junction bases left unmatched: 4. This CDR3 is CASSSGQGPYEQYF. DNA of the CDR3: TGTGCCAGCAGCTCCGGACAGGGACCCTACGAGCAGTACTTC.

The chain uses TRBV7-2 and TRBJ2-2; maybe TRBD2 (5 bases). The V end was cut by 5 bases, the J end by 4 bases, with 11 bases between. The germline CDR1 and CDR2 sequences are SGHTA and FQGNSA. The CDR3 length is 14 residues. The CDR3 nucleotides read TGTGCCAGCAGCCCTGCTCGGGGCACCGGGGAGCTGTTTTTT. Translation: CASSPARGTGELFF.

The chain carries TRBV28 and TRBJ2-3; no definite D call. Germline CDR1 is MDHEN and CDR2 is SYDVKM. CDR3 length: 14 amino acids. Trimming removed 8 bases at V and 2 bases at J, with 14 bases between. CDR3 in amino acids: CASSVPFDTDTQYF. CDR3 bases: TGTGCCAGCTCGGTTCCATTCGACACAGATACGCAGTATTTT.

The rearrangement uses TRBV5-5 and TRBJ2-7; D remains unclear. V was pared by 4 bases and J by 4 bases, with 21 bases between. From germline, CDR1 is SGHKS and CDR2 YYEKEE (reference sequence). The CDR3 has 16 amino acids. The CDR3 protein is CASSPPAHQLTYEQYF. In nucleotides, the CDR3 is TGTGCCAGCAGCCCCCCTGCTCACCAACTAACGTACGAGCAGTACTTC. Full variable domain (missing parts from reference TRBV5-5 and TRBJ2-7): DAGVTQSPTHLIKTRGQQVTLRCSPISGHKSVSWYQQVLGQGPQFIFQYYEKEERGRGNFPDRFSARQFPNYSSELNVNALLLGDSALYLCASSPPAHQLTYEQYFGPGTRLTVT.

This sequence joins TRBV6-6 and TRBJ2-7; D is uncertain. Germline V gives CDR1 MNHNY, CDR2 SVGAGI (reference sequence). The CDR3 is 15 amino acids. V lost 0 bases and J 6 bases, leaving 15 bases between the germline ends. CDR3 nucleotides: TGTGCCAGCAGTTACTCGATTGGGTCAGGTGGCGAGCAGTACTTC. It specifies CASSYSIGSGGEQYF.

The DNA of the CDR3 is TGTGCCAGCAGCCCCCAAAGGACGGGGTTAGATGGAGAGACCCAGTACTTC. This codes for CASSPQRTGLDGETQYF. V and J are TRBV4-2 and TRBJ2-5, with TRBD2 as a possible D gene (5 bases). The CDR3 length is 17 residues. CDR1 LGHNA and CDR2 YNFKEQ come from the germline V gene. Between the trimmed V and J ends, which lost 4 bases and 4 bases, there was a span of 22 bases.

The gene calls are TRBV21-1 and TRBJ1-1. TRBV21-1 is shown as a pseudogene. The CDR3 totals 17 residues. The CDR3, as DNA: TGTGCCAGCAGCAAAGGACCCACCCATCGGGAAGACACTGAAGCTTTCTTT. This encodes CASSKGPTHREDTEAFF.

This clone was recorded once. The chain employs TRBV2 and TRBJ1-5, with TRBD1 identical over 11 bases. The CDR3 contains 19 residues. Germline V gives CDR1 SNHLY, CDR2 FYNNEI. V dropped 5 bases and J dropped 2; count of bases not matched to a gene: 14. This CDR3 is CASSTTKGQGVVGNQPQHF. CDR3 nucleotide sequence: TGTGCCAGCAGTACCACAAAGGGACAGGGGGTCGTTGGCAATCAGCCCCAGCATTTT.